The present entry profiles one TCR beta chain with its context. With 6 bases removed from V and 0 bases from J, the gap between germline ends came to 17 bases. There are 16 residues in the CDR3. The germline CDR1 and CDR2 sequences are SEHNR and FQNEAQ (reference sequence). The data derive from a study of blood T cell repertoires in COVID-19. The data were produced by immunoSEQ multiplex PCR, yet TCRdb's version contains in-frame clones alone and is incomplete. The data hold about 64,000 clones, with around 83% observed a single time. The TCR comes from a human donor in a cohort sampled during active COVID-19. V gene TRBV7-9 combines with J gene TRBJ1-1; TRBD1 might be the D (5 bases). Material for sequencing was peripheral blood. This CDR3 reads CASSSGTANMNTEAFF. The CDR3 bases are TGTGCCAGCAGTTCCGGGACTGCGAACATGAACACTGAAGCTTTCTTT. Looking up the rest from reference TRBV7-9 and TRBJ1-1 gives the full variable domain: DTGVSQNPRHKITKRGQNVTFRCDPISEHNRLYWYRQTLGQGPEFLTYFQNEAQLEKSRLLSDRFSAERPKGSFSTLEIQRTEQGDSAMYLCASSSGTANMNTEAFFGQGTRLTVV.